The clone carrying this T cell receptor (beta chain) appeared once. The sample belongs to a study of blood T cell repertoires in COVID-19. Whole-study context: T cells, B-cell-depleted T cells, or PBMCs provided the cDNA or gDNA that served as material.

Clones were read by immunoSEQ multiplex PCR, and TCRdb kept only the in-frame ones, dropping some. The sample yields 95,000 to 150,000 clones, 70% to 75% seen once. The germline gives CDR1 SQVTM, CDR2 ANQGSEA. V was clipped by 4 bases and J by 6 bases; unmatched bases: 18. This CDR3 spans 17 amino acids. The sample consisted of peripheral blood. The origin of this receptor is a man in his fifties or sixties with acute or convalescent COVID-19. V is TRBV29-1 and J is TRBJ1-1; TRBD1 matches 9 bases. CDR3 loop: CSVGGSHFGTGRPEAFF. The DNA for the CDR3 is TGCAGCGTTGGCGGCAGCCATTTTGGGACAGGGCGGCCTGAAGCTTTCTTT.